The rows below give T cell receptor beta chains drawn from one sample of a study of blood T cell repertoires in COVID-19. Repertoires were generated with immunoSEQ multiplex PCR, while TCRdb's copy carries only in-frame clones and drops some. Of about 260,000 clones in the sample, approximately 90% were seen once. Sequencing was done on a sample of PBMCs or T cells enriched from blood (not recorded which). These receptors were taken from a woman aged 40-49 years with acute COVID-19. Each CDR3 is given with its conserved first and last residue. D genes are given only for firm matches. Not every row has a clone size; where given, it reads once, few, many or a size class.

CDR3aa: CASSLGQGALYEQYF; CDR3nt: TGTGCCAGCAGCCTTGGGCAGGGGGCTCTTTACGAGCAGTACTTC; v_gene: TRBV27; d_gene: TRBD1; j_gene: TRBJ2-7; abundance: -
CDR3aa: CASSPSRPQGPNYGYTF; CDR3nt: TGTGCCAGCAGTCCGAGCCGACCCCAGGGGCCGAACTATGGCTACACCTTC; v_gene: TRBV27; d_gene: -; j_gene: TRBJ1-2; abundance: -
CDR3aa: CASSQDFMSRFRRSGANVLTF; CDR3nt: TGCGCCAGCAGCCAAGATTTTATGAGTCGGTTCCGGAGGTCTGGGGCCAACGTCCTGACTTTC; v_gene: TRBV4-3; d_gene: -; j_gene: TRBJ2-6; abundance: once
CDR3aa: CASSLWTGNSSPLHF; CDR3nt: TGTGCCAGCAGCCTATGGACGGGGAACAGTTCACCCCTCCACTTT; v_gene: TRBV5-5; d_gene: -; j_gene: TRBJ1-6; abundance: -
CDR3aa: CASSQTGFTEAFF; CDR3nt: TGTGCCAGCAGCCAGACAGGGTTCACTGAAGCTTTCTTT; v_gene: TRBV2; d_gene: TRBD1; j_gene: TRBJ1-1; abundance: -
CDR3aa: CASRLAGGNEQFF; CDR3nt: TGCGCCAGCCGCCTAGCGGGAGGCAATGAGCAGTTCTTC; v_gene: TRBV5-1; d_gene: TRBD2; j_gene: TRBJ2-1; abundance: -
CDR3aa: CASSMDRVETQYF; CDR3nt: TGTGCCAGCAGCATGGACAGGGTGGAGACCCAGTACTTC; v_gene: TRBV7-2; d_gene: TRBD1; j_gene: TRBJ2-5; abundance: -
CDR3aa: CASSATGSGNTIYF; CDR3nt: TGTGCCAGCAGCGCCACAGGATCTGGAAACACCATATATTTT; v_gene: TRBV5-6; d_gene: -; j_gene: TRBJ1-3; abundance: -
CDR3aa: CASSLGVLDRANEKLFF; CDR3nt: TGCGCCAGCAGCTTGGGGGTTTTGGACAGGGCGAATGAAAAACTGTTTTTT; v_gene: TRBV5-1; d_gene: TRBD1; j_gene: TRBJ1-4; abundance: -
CDR3aa: CASSLEMRARSETQYF; CDR3nt: TGTGCCAGCAGCTTAGAAATGCGTGCTAGGAGCGAGACCCAGTACTTC; v_gene: TRBV11-3; d_gene: -; j_gene: TRBJ2-5; abundance: -
CDR3aa: CASTFLGGAGGYTF; CDR3nt: TGCGCCAGCACATTTTTGGGAGGCGCGGGGGGCTACACCTTC; v_gene: TRBV5-1; d_gene: -; j_gene: TRBJ1-2; abundance: -
CDR3aa: CASSQDSGRRGTQYF; CDR3nt: TGTGCCAGCAGCCAAGATTCTGGTAGAAGGGGGACCCAGTACTTC; v_gene: TRBV3-1/TRBV3-2; d_gene: -; j_gene: TRBJ2-5; abundance: -
CDR3aa: CSVGQGQETQYF; CDR3nt: TGCAGCGTTGGACAGGGGCAAGAGACCCAGTACTTC; v_gene: TRBV29-1; d_gene: TRBD1; j_gene: TRBJ2-5; abundance: once
CDR3aa: CASSLSEYGYTF; CDR3nt: TGTGCCAGCAGCTTGTCCGAGTACGGCTACACCTTC; v_gene: TRBV5-4; d_gene: -; j_gene: TRBJ1-2; abundance: -
CDR3aa: CASSLYSTGGQEETQYF; CDR3nt: TGTGCCAGCAGCTTATATTCAACGGGAGGCCAGGAAGAGACCCAGTACTTC; v_gene: TRBV7-2; d_gene: TRBD2; j_gene: TRBJ2-5; abundance: few
CDR3aa: CASSPSRGYSNQPQHF; CDR3nt: TGTGCCAGCTCACCCTCCCGGGGTTATAGCAATCAGCCCCAGCATTTT; v_gene: TRBV18; d_gene: -; j_gene: TRBJ1-5; abundance: -
CDR3aa: CASGRGYEQFF; CDR3nt: TGTGCCAGCGGAAGGGGGTATGAGCAGTTCTTC; v_gene: TRBV3-1/TRBV3-2; d_gene: -; j_gene: TRBJ2-1; abundance: -
CDR3aa: CASSPPVQGQMSTEAFF; CDR3nt: TGTGCCAGCTCACCACCCGTCCAGGGGCAGATGAGCACTGAAGCTTTCTTT; v_gene: TRBV18; d_gene: -; j_gene: TRBJ1-1; abundance: -
CDR3aa: CASSQTLIRDRGTYGYTF; CDR3nt: TGTGCCAGCAGTCAAACCTTGATTCGGGACAGGGGGACCTATGGCTACACCTTC; v_gene: TRBV28; d_gene: TRBD1; j_gene: TRBJ1-2; abundance: once
CDR3aa: CASSLDRGPNTEAFF; CDR3nt: TGTGCCAGCAGCCTAGACAGGGGGCCGAACACTGAAGCTTTCTTT; v_gene: TRBV7-9; d_gene: TRBD1; j_gene: TRBJ1-1; abundance: few
CDR3aa: CASSLDLGGSSYNEQFF; CDR3nt: TGTGCCAGCAGCTTAGATTTGGGCGGGAGCTCCTACAATGAGCAGTTCTTC; v_gene: TRBV7-6; d_gene: TRBD2; j_gene: TRBJ2-1; abundance: -
CDR3aa: CASSVATGLYYGYTF; CDR3nt: TGTGCCAGCAGCGTAGCGACAGGGTTATACTATGGCTACACCTTC; v_gene: TRBV9; d_gene: TRBD1; j_gene: TRBJ1-2; abundance: few
CDR3aa: CAWSLKFEGDEKLFF; CDR3nt: TGTGCCTGGAGCCTAAAGTTTGAGGGAGATGAAAAACTGTTTTTT; v_gene: TRBV30; d_gene: -; j_gene: TRBJ1-4; abundance: few
CDR3aa: CASSLEMVAGNEKLFF; CDR3nt: TGTGCCAGTAGCCTTGAAATGGTGGCCGGGAATGAAAAACTGTTTTTT; v_gene: TRBV19; d_gene: -; j_gene: TRBJ1-4; abundance: -
CDR3aa: CASSSTGGTNSPLHF; CDR3nt: TGTGCCAGCAGTTCGACAGGGGGAACTAATTCACCCCTCCACTTT; v_gene: TRBV6-5; d_gene: TRBD1; j_gene: TRBJ1-6; abundance: -
CDR3aa: CASSVGDQPQHF; CDR3nt: TGCGCCAGCAGCGTCGGGGATCAGCCCCAGCATTTT; v_gene: TRBV10-2; d_gene: -; j_gene: TRBJ1-5; abundance: once